The clone carrying this T cell receptor beta chain occurred once. Germline V gene data show CDR1 as LNHDA and CDR2 as SQIVND (reference sequence). Trimming shortened V by 3 bases and J by 3 bases, and 14 bases separated the two germline ends. The CDR3 extends over 15 amino acids. The data originate from a study of blood T cell repertoires in COVID-19. Libraries were prepared by immunoSEQ multiplex PCR; TCRdb keeps only in-frame clonotypes and omits some of them. The sample records almost 250,000 clones, around nine tenths being singletons. V is TRBV19 and J is TRBJ1-2; D is ambiguous. The sample comprised peripheral blood. The clonotype originates from a woman in her sixties or seventies who had recovered from COVID-19. The CDR3 sequence is CASSISPRSDYGYTF. The CDR3 DNA reads as TGTGCCAGTAGTATTTCCCCCAGGTCGGACTATGGCTACACCTTC.